These 18 T cell receptor beta chains were sequenced from one sample in a study of identical twins (TCRdb year 2016). The library was built by means of 5' RACE. Sequencing instrument: Illumina HiSeq 2000. TCRdb took the public reads, trimmed them with fastp at Q25, ran MiXCR for clone calling and kept in-frame beta chains. Each CDR3 protein appears once, grouped with its most common genes and DNA. The table for this sample lists approximately 600,000 distinct CDR3 sequences; roughly 9.5% of them were counted only once. In total, the top ten clones hold approximately 3.2% of the sample. The same sample was also studied in work on yellow fever vaccine responses in identical twins.

Sequencing input: PBMCs. The receptors originated from a young woman in good health.

The rearrangement uses TRBV10-3 and TRBJ2-2, with D possibly being TRBD1 or TRBD2 (5 bases each). Trimming removed 0 bases from V and 5 bases from J, with 7 bases in between. The CDR3 is made up of 14 amino acids. CDR1 is ENHRY, CDR2 SYGVKD, per germline. CDR3: CAISESWGTGELFF. CDR3 coding DNA: TGTGCCATCAGTGAGTCCTGGGGGACCGGGGAGCTGTTTTTT.

At least ten counts were recorded for this clonotype. The J gene is TRBJ2-2, the V gene TRBV28; 9 bases fit TRBD1. The trim removed 2 bases at V and 4 bases at J, leaving 5 bases unmatched. Per the germline V gene, CDR1 is MDHEN and CDR2 is SYDVKM. CDR3 size: 16 residues. CDR3 protein: CASSLQGTGPTGELFF. CDR3 DNA: TGTGCCAGCAGTTTACAAGGGACAGGGCCCACCGGGGAGCTGTTTTTT.

This chain connects TRBV20-1 to TRBJ2-7; the D is unclear. Trimming left V 4 bases short and J 7 bases short, with 14 bases between. This CDR3 is built from 12 residues. Germline V lookup: CDR1 DFQATT, CDR2 SNEGSKA (reference sequence). The CDR3 here is CSAMQAEVEQYF. The CDR3 DNA reads as TGCAGTGCTATGCAGGCTGAGGTGGAGCAGTACTTC.

The rearrangement links TRBV6-5 to TRBJ1-2; 7 bases fit TRBD1. Trimming at V came to 3 bases and at J to 2 bases, leaving 6 bases not matched to a gene. Germline V CDR1 and CDR2: MNHEY, SVGAGI. The CDR3 totals 15 residues. This CDR3 is CASSYSRTGNYGYTF. The DNA for the CDR3 is TGTGCCAGCAGTTATTCACGGACAGGCAACTATGGCTACACCTTC.

The chain employs TRBV29-1 and TRBJ1-2, with a weak D call TRBD1 (5 bases). The CDR3 covers 14 residues. The V end was cut by 0 bases, the J end by 6 bases, with 14 bases between. From germline, CDR1 is SQVTM and CDR2 ANQGSEA. DNA for the CDR3: TGCAGCGTTGAAGATCCCGCCTGGGGGGATGGCTACACCTTC. Protein: CSVEDPAWGDGYTF.

In this sample, this clonotype turned up a few times. The genes are TRBV12-3 or TRBV12-4 and TRBJ2-1; 7 nucleotides agree with TRBD2. The CDR3 has 15 amino acids. Unmatched junction bases numbered 5, after V lost 2 bases and J lost 4 bases. CDR3 sequence: CASSLWEGRYNEQFF. CDR3 coding DNA: TGTGCCAGCAGTTTATGGGAGGGCCGGTACAATGAGCAGTTCTTC.

This clonotype was recorded at least ten times. This rearrangement joins TRBV3-1 to TRBJ2-1, with TRBD2 matching over 9 bases. This CDR3 comprises 17 residues. CDR1 LGHDT and CDR2 YNNKEL come from the germline V gene (reference sequence). V dropped 4 bases and J dropped 8; count of bases not matched to a gene: 15. The CDR3 DNA sequence: TGTGCCAGCAGCCGGACTAGCGACCTATTCATTGGCGATGAGCAGTTCTTC. It is translated as CASSRTSDLFIGDEQFF.

This clonotype has a handful of counts. This chain uses TRBV9 with TRBJ1-5, with 8 bases fitting TRBD1. The junction had 3 bases not matched to a gene; V was cut back by 0 bases and J by 4 bases. Germline CDR1 is SGDLS and CDR2 is YYNGEE. The CDR3 is made up of 15 amino acids. In nucleotides, the CDR3 is TGTGCCAGCAGCGTAGCAACAGGGGGGAATCAGCCCCAGCATTTT. The encoded protein is CASSVATGGNQPQHF.

The chain uses TRBV6-2 or TRBV6-3 and TRBJ2-1, with D hard to call. The CDR3 is made up of 12 amino acids. CDR1 and CDR2 from the germline V gene are MNHEY and SVGEGT. Trimming removed 5 bases at V and 4 bases at J, with 6 bases between. As DNA, the CDR3 is TGTGCCAGCAGTACAAATTACAATGAGCAGTTCTTC. Protein sequence: CASSTNYNEQFF.

This chain joins TRBV10-2 and TRBJ2-3; 9 bases are a match to TRBD2. CDR1 WSHSY and CDR2 SAAADI come from the germline V gene. The J segment lost 3 bases and the V segment lost 7 bases, leaving 14 bases of the junction unmatched. The CDR3 runs 17 residues. The CDR3 DNA follows: TGCGCCAGCACCACCTTAGGCGGGAGGGCCCCGACAGATACGCAGTATTTT. Translating gives CASTTLGGRAPTDTQYF.

V usage is TRBV19 and J usage is TRBJ2-4; D possibly corresponds to TRBD2 (6 bases). V was clipped by 6 bases and J by 1 base, with 13 bases between them. Germline CDR1 and CDR2: LNHDA and SQIVND (reference sequence). The CDR3 spans 15 residues. For the CDR3, the DNA is TGTGCCAGTAGCTCTATTGGGACTGCCAAAAACATTCAGTACTTC. It translates to CASSSIGTAKNIQYF.

As regards this clonotype: One junction end does not reproduce the germline sequence, and a read error may be involved. The chain carries TRBV7-7 and TRBJ2-2; 7 bases line up with TRBD2. CDR1 SSHAT and CDR2 FNYEAQ come from the germline V gene (reference sequence). The CDR3 totals 15 residues. The CDR3 sequence: CASSLSGLVGGELFF. CDR3 bases: TGTGCTAGCAGCTTATCAGGACTAGTCGGCGGGGAGCTGTTTTTT.

This clonotype was observed at least ten times. The rearrangement joins TRBV4-1 to TRBJ2-3; D is ambiguous. The CDR3 spans 15 residues. Trimming removed 0 bases from V and 0 bases from J, with 7 bases in between. Germline CDR1 is MGHRA and CDR2 is YSYEKL. The CDR3 DNA reads TGCGCCAGCAGCCAAGAGCAGAGAAGCACAGATACGCAGTATTTT. Protein sequence: CASSQEQRSTDTQYF.

This clonotype was picked up many times. The chain has TRBV29-1 and TRBJ1-2, with 7 bases aligning to TRBD1. In germline, CDR1 is SQVTM, CDR2 ANQGSEA. The CDR3 length is 14 residues. V gave up 0 bases and J gave up 4 bases; unmatched junction bases: 5. CDR3 nucleotides: TGCAGCGTTGAAGAGCGGGACAGACTCTATGGCTACACCTTC. Amino acids: CSVEERDRLYGYTF.

Many counts were recorded for this clonotype. This rearrangement joins TRBV29-1 to TRBJ2-5; 11 nucleotides agree with TRBD1. Germline CDR1 is SQVTM and CDR2 is ANQGSEA. V gave up 4 bases and J gave up 5 bases; unmatched junction bases: 3. This CDR3 region has 13 residues. CDR3 sequence: CSVAGTGGETQYF. Here the CDR3 DNA reads TGCAGCGTTGCAGGGACAGGGGGGGAGACCCAGTACTTC.

This clonotype was picked up many times. The chain is built from TRBV29-1 and TRBJ2-7; 7 bases align to TRBD1. The CDR3 is made up of 14 amino acids. The V gene end was trimmed by 4 bases and the J gene end by 3 bases; junction bases not matched to a gene: 9. Per the germline V gene, CDR1 is SQVTM and CDR2 is ANQGSEA. The DNA for the CDR3 is TGCAGCGTTGTTAGCGTCTCAGGGGGCTACGAGCAGTACTTC. This sequence encodes CSVVSVSGGYEQYF.

V gene TRBV24-1 combines with J gene TRBJ1-5; D is uncertain. The germline V gene has CDR1 KGHDR and CDR2 SFDVKD. The CDR3 contains 13 residues. Trimming stripped 0 bases from V and 7 bases from J, with 6 bases between. This CDR3 is CATSDLSSQPQHF. In nucleotides, the CDR3 is TGTGCCACCAGTGATTTGAGTTCGCAGCCCCAGCATTTT.

This clonotype was detected ten times or more. The V call is TRBV12-3 or TRBV12-4, the J call TRBJ2-1; 8 positions agree with TRBD1. Losses at the gene ends were 3 bases for V and 0 bases for J; bases not matched to a gene: 7. The CDR3 extends over 17 amino acids. The CDR3 region is CASSFSTGASSYNEQFF. CDR3 nucleotides: TGTGCCAGCAGTTTCTCGACAGGGGCCTCCTCCTACAATGAGCAGTTCTTC.